The 3 T cell receptor beta chains in this list originate from one sample, sequenced in a study of cytomegalovirus exposure and HLA in healthy donors. Vbeta (60) and Jbeta (13) primers were used in the PCR. TCRdb keeps only in-frame clones here, not all; method: immunoSEQ multiplex PCR. Of about 190,000 clones detected, about 77% appear once; the ten largest clones hold about 5%. The sequencing sample was made of PBMCs. The receptor source for this set is a man younger than 45 in good health and CMV-seropositive.

The V gene is TRBV29-1, the J gene TRBJ2-2, with TRBD1 identical over 7 bases. The CDR3 runs to 16 residues. Looked up from germline, CDR1 is SQVTM and CDR2 is ANQGSEA. J lost 1 base, V lost 4 bases, and 9 bases had no gene match. As DNA, the CDR3 is TGCAGCGTTGCTAGTTCGGGACAGATGAACACCGGGGAGCTGTTTTTT. It yields the protein CSVASSGQMNTGELFF.

A few counts support this clone. The chain is built from TRBV28 and TRBJ2-4; 7 bases align to TRBD2. This CDR3 has 16 residues. Germline loops: CDR1 MDHEN, CDR2 SYDVKM. Germline trimming cut 7 bases from V and 0 bases from J; bases unmatched to any gene: 9. The DNA for the CDR3 is TGTGCCAGCACCCGAGAGGGGACTAAAGCCAAAAACATTCAGTACTTC. Its translation is CASTREGTKAKNIQYF.

This rearrangement joins TRBV10-3 to TRBJ1-1; D might be TRBD1 (5 bases). Germline CDR1 is ENHRY and CDR2 is SYGVKD. The CDR3 covers 13 residues. V was cut by 2 bases and J by 1 base, with 5 bases left in between. For the CDR3, the DNA is TGTGCCATCAGTGAGGGGGCGAACACTGAAGCTTTCTTT. It encodes CAISEGANTEAFF.